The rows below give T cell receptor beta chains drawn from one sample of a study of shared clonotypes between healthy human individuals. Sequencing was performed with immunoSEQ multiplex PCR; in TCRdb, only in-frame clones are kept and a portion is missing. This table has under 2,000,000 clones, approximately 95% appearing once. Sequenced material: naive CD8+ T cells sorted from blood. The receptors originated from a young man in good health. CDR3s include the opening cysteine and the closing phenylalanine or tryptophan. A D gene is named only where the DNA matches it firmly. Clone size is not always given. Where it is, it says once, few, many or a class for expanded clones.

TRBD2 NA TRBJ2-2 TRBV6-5 TGTGCCAGCAGCCGCGGGGGGGCCGGCACCGGGGAGCTGTTTTTT CASSRGGAGTGELFF
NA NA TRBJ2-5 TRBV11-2 TGTGCCAGCAGCCCGATCCAAGAGACCCAGTACTTC CASSPIQETQYF
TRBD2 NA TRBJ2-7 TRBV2 TGTGCCAGCAGTGAGGGGCGGGGGGATGACGAGCAGTACTTC CASSEGRGDDEQYF
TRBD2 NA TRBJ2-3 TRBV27 TGTGCCAGCAGTTACGGACTAGGTTTGGATACGCAGTATTTT CASSYGLGLDTQYF
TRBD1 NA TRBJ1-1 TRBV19 TGTGCCAGTGCCGCGACAGGGGGGAGCGAGCGTGCTTTCTTT CASAATGGSERAFF
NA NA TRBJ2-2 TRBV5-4 TGTGCCAGCAGCTTTCAAGGGGCCGGGGAGCTGTTTTTT CASSFQGAGELFF
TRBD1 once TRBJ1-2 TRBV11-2 TGTGCCAGCAGTTTTCTCGGGACAGGGTACAATGGCTACACCTTC CASSFLGTGYNGYTF
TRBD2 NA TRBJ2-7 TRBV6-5 TGTGCCAGCAGTTACGGCCCTAGCGGGAGCGACGAGCAGTACTTC CASSYGPSGSDEQYF
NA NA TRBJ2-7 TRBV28 TGTGCCAGCAGCCGGAACTCCTACGAGCAGTACTTC CASSRNSYEQYF
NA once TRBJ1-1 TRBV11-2 TGTGCCAGCAGCTTAGATCTGTCCATCCTGAACACTGAAGCTTTCTTT CASSLDLSILNTEAFF
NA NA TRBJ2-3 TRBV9 TGTGCCAGCAGCCCAGGGGATACGCAGTATTTT CASSPGDTQYF
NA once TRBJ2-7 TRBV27 TGTGCCAGCAGTTTGACGGAAAGGGCCTACGAGCAGTACTTC CASSLTERAYEQYF
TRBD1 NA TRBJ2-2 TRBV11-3 TGTGCCAGCAGCCCCCGGACAGGGAAGAACACCGGGGAGCTGTTTTTT CASSPRTGKNTGELFF
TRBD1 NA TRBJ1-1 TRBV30 TGTGCCTGGGATCCGACAGGGGTCGGGACTGAAGCTTTCTTT CAWDPTGVGTEAFF
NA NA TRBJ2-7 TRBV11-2 TGTGCCAGCAGCCTCAATTACGAGCAGTACTTC CASSLNYEQYF
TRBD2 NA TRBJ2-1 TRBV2 TGTGCCAGCAGTGAGGGACTAGATCCCTACAATGAGCAGTTCTTC CASSEGLDPYNEQFF
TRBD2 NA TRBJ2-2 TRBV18 TGTGCCAGCTCACCGATACTAGCGGGCGGTAACGGGGAGCTGTTTTTT CASSPILAGGNGELFF
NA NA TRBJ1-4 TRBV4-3 TGCGCCAGCAGCCAATATGCAGGCCTAGATGAAAAACTGTTTTTT CASSQYAGLDEKLFF
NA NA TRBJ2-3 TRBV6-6 TGTGCCAGCAGCGGGGGCGCAGATACGCAGTATTTT CASSGGADTQYF
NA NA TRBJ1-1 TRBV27 TGTGCCAGCAGTTTAATATTCGGTGGCGAAGCTTTCTTT CASSLIFGGEAFF
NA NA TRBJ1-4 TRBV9 TGTGCCAGCAGCGTAGCTGGAGGGAGTGAAAAACTGTTTTTT CASSVAGGSEKLFF
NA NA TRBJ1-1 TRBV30 TGTGCCTGGAGTGTTGGCTCACCTGAAGCTTTCTTT CAWSVGSPEAFF
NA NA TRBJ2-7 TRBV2 TGTGCCAGCAGTGATAGCGGAACCTACGAGCAGTACTTC CASSDSGTYEQYF
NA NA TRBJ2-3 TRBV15 TGTGCCACCAGCAGGAGGACGTACCTTAGCACAGATACGCAGTATTTT CATSRRTYLSTDTQYF
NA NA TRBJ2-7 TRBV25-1 TGTGCCAGCAGCCAGTCCTACGAGCAGTACTTC CASSQSYEQYF
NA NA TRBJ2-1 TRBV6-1 TGTGCCAGCAGCGAAATAGCGGAGAGCTCCTACAATGAGCAGTTCTTC CASSEIAESSYNEQFF
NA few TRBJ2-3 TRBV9 TGTGCCAGCAGCGTAGGGACTAGCACAGATACGCAGTATTTT CASSVGTSTDTQYF
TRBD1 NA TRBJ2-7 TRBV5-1 TGCGCCAGCAGACCCTTTATGACAGGGGCAGAGGGCGAGCAGTACTTC CASRPFMTGAEGEQYF
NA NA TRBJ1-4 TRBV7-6 TGTGCCAGCAGCTCCAGGGGTCCATTGGCAACTAATGAAAAACTGTTTTTT CASSSRGPLATNEKLFF
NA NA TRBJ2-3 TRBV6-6 TGTGCCAGCAGTTATTCCCCTCAGCCGGATACGCAGTATTTT CASSYSPQPDTQYF
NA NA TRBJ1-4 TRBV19 TGTGCCAGTAGTATAGAAAGGGGGGCAGGGGAAAAACTGTTTTTT CASSIERGAGEKLFF
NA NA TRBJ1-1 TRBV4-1 TGCGCCAGCAGCCCATCTCCACTTATGAATGCTTTCTTT CASSPSPLMNAFF
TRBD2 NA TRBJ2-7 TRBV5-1 TGCGCCAGCAGCTTAGTAGGACTAGCACACACGGTCGACGAGCAGTACTTC CASSLVGLAHTVDEQYF
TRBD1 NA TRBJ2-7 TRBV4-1 TGCGCCAGCAGCCCCAGGACAGGGAATTTCTACGAGCAGTACTTC CASSPRTGNFYEQYF
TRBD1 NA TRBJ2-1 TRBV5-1 TGCGCCAGCAGCTCCGGACAGGGGGCCTACAATGAGCAGTTCTTC CASSSGQGAYNEQFF
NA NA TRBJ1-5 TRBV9 TGTGCCAGCAGCGCCTACGGGACGGCGGAGCCCCAGCATTTT CASSAYGTAEPQHF
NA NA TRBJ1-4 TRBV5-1 TGCGCCAGCAGCATAGAGCAGGTCGGGTCTAATGAAAAACTGTTTTTT CASSIEQVGSNEKLFF
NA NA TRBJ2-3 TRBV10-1 TGCGCCAGCAGTGACCCCAACACAGATACGCAGTATTTT CASSDPNTDTQYF
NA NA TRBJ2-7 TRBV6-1 TGTGCCAGCAGTCCCAGGGCCAACCACTACGAGCAGTACTTC CASSPRANHYEQYF
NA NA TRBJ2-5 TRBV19 TGTGCCAGTAGACACGTAGGGGAAGAGACCCAGTACTTC CASRHVGEETQYF
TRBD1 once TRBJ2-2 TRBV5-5 TGTGCCAGCAGCTACAGGGGCACCGGGGAGCTGTTTTTT CASSYRGTGELFF
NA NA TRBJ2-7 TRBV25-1 TGTGCCAGCAGTACCCTCGGCCCCCAGGACGAGCAGTACTTC CASSTLGPQDEQYF
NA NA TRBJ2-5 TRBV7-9 TGTGCCAGCGATGGACAGGGAGGGGAGACCCAGTACTTC CASDGQGGETQYF
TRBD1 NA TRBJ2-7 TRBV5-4 TGTGCCAGCAGCTTAGACAGGGGGTACGAGCAGTACTTC CASSLDRGYEQYF
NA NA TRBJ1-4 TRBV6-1 TGTGCCAGTGAAGCAACTAATGAAAAACTGTTTTTT CASEATNEKLFF
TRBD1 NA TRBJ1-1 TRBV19 TGTGCCAGTAGTGCCACACAGGGGGTAGGGACTGAAGCTTTCTTT CASSATQGVGTEAFF
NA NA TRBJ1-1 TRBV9 TGTGCCAGCAGCGTAGGGATCCCGGGTGAAGCTTTCTTT CASSVGIPGEAFF
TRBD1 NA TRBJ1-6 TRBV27 TGTGCCAGCAGTTACACCCGGGACAGCCCCTATAATTCACCCCTCCACTTT CASSYTRDSPYNSPLHF
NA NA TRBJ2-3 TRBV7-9 TGTGCCAGCAGCTCGCCCCCACAAGGTAGCACAGATACGCAGTATTTT CASSSPPQGSTDTQYF
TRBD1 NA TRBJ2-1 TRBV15 TGTGCCACCAGCGTGGGACAGGGGCGGAATGAGCAGTTCTTC CATSVGQGRNEQFF
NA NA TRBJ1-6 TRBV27 TGTGCCAGCAGTTCCATCGACTCCATAGATTCCCTCCACTTT CASSSIDSIDSLHF
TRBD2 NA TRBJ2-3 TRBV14 TGTGCCAGCAGCCAAGACCGGACTAGCGGGAGTGATACGCAGTATTTT CASSQDRTSGSDTQYF
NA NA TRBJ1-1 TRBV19 TGTGCCAGTAGTATTCTCGGGGTGCGGACTGAAGCTTTCTTT CASSILGVRTEAFF